The 9 T cell receptor beta chains listed next were all sequenced from one sample in a study of cytomegalovirus exposure and HLA in healthy donors. In the PCR, 60 Vbeta and 13 Jbeta primers were used. Generated by immunoSEQ multiplex PCR, the TCRdb table keeps only in-frame clones and is missing some. The repertoire consists of roughly 180,000 clones, with about four fifths occurring once and the leading ten covering 4.5% to 5.5%. The sample was PBMCs. These TCRs come from a girl under 18 in good health and CMV-seropositive.

CDR3 sequence (DNA): TGCGCCAGCAGCTTGGGAGGGACAGGGATTTACGAGCAGTACTTC. Its protein product is CASSLGGTGIYEQYF. The gene calls are TRBV5-1 and TRBJ2-7, with TRBD1 matching over 9 bases. This CDR3 is 15 amino acids long. The germline V gene encodes CDR1 SGHRS and CDR2 YFSETQ. V lost 0 bases to trimming and J lost 4 bases; unmatched junction nucleotides: 5.

The count of this clone is one. The chain recombines TRBV6-5 with TRBJ1-1; 9 bases agree with TRBD1. Germline CDR1 and CDR2: MNHEY and SVGAGI. Trimming removed 6 bases from V and 4 bases from J; junction bases left unmatched: 6. This CDR3 region has 14 residues. The CDR3 here is CASRYDRGSTEAFF. The CDR3 nucleotides are TGTGCCAGCAGGTACGACAGGGGGAGCACTGAAGCTTTCTTT.

This chain links TRBV5-6 with TRBJ1-4, with TRBD1 as a possible D gene (6 bases). The CDR3 totals 15 residues. Germline CDR1 is SGHDT and CDR2 is YYEEEE. V gave up 4 bases and J gave up 8 bases, with 18 bases separating them. The CDR3 loop is CASSASGGPYEKLFF. The CDR3 nucleotides are TGTGCCAGCAGCGCTAGCGGGGGGCCCTACGAAAAACTGTTTTTT.

The rearrangement joins TRBV19 to TRBJ1-6, with D uncertain. Per germline, CDR1 LNHDA and CDR2 SQIVND (reference sequence). The CDR3 sequence is 13 residues long. V lost 7 bases and J lost 9, with 13 bases in between. CDR3 sequence reads: CASTWAGASPLHF. CDR3 nucleotide sequence: TGTGCCAGTACTTGGGCAGGTGCTTCACCCCTCCACTTT.

J is TRBJ2-1 and V is TRBV9; D gene uncertain. This CDR3 region has 14 residues. Between the trimmed V and J ends, which lost 0 bases and 6 bases, there was a span of 10 bases. CDR1 SGDLS and CDR2 YYNGEE come from the germline V gene. The DNA of the CDR3 is TGTGCCAGCAGCGTAGCTAACCCCCCCAATGAGCAGTTCTTC. Translation: CASSVANPPNEQFF.

This chain joins TRBV25-1 and TRBJ1-6, with 9 bases aligning to TRBD1. The CDR3 has 16 residues. V shed 6 bases and J 2 bases; nucleotides not matched to a gene: 5. Germline V gene data show CDR1 as MGHDK and CDR2 as SYGVNS. This CDR3 reads CASRADRGPYNSPLHF. In nucleotides, the CDR3 is TGTGCCAGCAGGGCGGACAGGGGTCCCTATAATTCACCCCTCCACTTT.

V is TRBV5-1 and J is TRBJ1-4, with D uncertain. This CDR3 contains 14 residues. Germline CDR1 SGHRS, CDR2 YFSETQ. The V and J ends lost 4 bases and 0 bases respectively, with 7 bases between them. The CDR3 DNA follows: TGCGCCAGCAGCACAGAGCCAACTAATGAAAAACTGTTTTTT. It yields the protein CASSTEPTNEKLFF. Drawing the rest from reference TRBV5-1 and TRBJ1-4, the complete variable domain is KAGVTQTPRYLIKTRGQQVTLSCSPISGHRSVSWYQQTPGQGLQFLFEYFSETQRNKGNFPGRFSGRQFSNSRSEMNVSTLELGDSALYLCASSTEPTNEKLFFGSGTQLSVL.

The rearrangement links TRBV7-6 to TRBJ2-2; 11 bases fit TRBD2. Germline lookup yields CDR1 SGHVS and CDR2 FNYEAQ. This CDR3 region has 16 residues. Trimming at V came to 5 bases and at J to 2 bases, leaving 4 bases not matched to a gene. This CDR3 is CASSEGLADNTGELFF. Written as DNA, the CDR3 is TGTGCCAGCAGCGAGGGACTAGCGGACAACACCGGGGAGCTGTTTTTT. The full variable domain, completed using reference TRBV7-6 and TRBJ2-2, is GAGVSQSPRYKVTKRGQDVALRCDPISGHVSLYWYRQALGQGPEFLTYFNYEAQQDKSGLPNDRFSAERPEGSISTLTIQRTEQRDSAMYRCASSEGLADNTGELFFGEGSRLTVL.

The chain links TRBV5-1 to TRBJ2-7; D is possibly TRBD1 (5 bases). Looked up from germline, CDR1 is SGHRS and CDR2 is YFSETQ. This CDR3 comprises 12 residues. V dropped 2 bases and J dropped 7 bases, with 10 bases sitting between them. The DNA for the CDR3 is TGCGCCAGCAGCTTATGGGGCGTGGAGCAGTACTTC. This sequence encodes CASSLWGVEQYF.